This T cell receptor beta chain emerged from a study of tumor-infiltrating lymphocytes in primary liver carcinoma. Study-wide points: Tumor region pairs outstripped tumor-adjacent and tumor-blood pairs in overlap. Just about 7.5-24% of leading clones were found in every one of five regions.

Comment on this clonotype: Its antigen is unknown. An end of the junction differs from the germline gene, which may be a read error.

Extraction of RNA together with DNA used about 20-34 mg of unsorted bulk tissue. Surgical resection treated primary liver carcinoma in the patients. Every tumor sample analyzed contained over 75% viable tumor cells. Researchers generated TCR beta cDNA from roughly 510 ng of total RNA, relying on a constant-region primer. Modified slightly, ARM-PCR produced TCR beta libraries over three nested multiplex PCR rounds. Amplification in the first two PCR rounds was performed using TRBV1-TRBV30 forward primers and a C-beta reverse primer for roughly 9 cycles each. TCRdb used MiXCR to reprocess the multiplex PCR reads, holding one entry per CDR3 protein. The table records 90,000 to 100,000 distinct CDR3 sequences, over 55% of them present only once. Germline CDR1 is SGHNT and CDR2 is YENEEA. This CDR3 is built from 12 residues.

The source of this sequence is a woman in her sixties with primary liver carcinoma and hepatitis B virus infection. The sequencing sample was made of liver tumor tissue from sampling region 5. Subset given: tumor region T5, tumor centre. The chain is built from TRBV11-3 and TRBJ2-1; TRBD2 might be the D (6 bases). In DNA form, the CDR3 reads TGTACCAGCAGGGAGAGGGACTATGAGCAGTTCTTC. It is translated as CTSRERDYEQFF.